This TCR beta chain comes out of a study of cytomegalovirus exposure and HLA in healthy donors. The study's findings and limits: With DRB1 most and HLA-C fewest, TCR association rates differed between HLA loci in a later analysis. According to a later analysis, most TCR beta chains associated with CMV appeared HLA-restricted.

PCR was performed using 60 Vbeta and 13 Jbeta primers. TCRdb's copy holds only in-frame clones and misses some; the assay was immunoSEQ multiplex PCR. Listed are 200,000 to 250,000 clones; over 0.75% falls within the top ten. A word on this clone: Its antigen remains unidentified.

Donors had nominal health at sampling but likely had unrecorded immune exposures. The TCR sequence derives from a woman aged 25-40 years in good health and CMV-seropositive. The specimen sequenced was PBMCs.

CDR3 sequence reads: CATSRDRTRGKGRGTDTQYF. The DNA of the CDR3 is TGTGCCACCAGCAGAGATCGGACCAGGGGGAAGGGTAGAGGGACAGATACGCAGTATTTT. The J gene is TRBJ2-3, the V gene TRBV15; 7 bases map to TRBD1. CDR3 size: 20 residues. V was pared by 0 bases and J by 3 bases, with 18 bases of the junction left unmatched. The germline gives CDR1 LNHNV, CDR2 YYDKDF (reference sequence).